These T cell receptor beta chains were read from a single sample in a study of blood T cell repertoires in COVID-19. The assay was immunoSEQ multiplex PCR, and TCRdb's table has in-frame clones only and misses some. The table lists approximately 500,000 clones, 80% to 90% of them singletons. The sequencing sample was made of peripheral blood. All receptors come from a human donor in a cohort sampled during active COVID-19. Both conserved end residues are part of each CDR3. D genes are given only for firm matches.

J gene: TRBJ2-7
D gene: -
V gene: TRBV5-1
CDR3 DNA: TGCGCCAGCAGCATCCCTGAGGGCGAGCAGTACTTC
CDR3 protein: CASSIPEGEQYF

J gene: TRBJ1-2
D gene: -
V gene: TRBV15
CDR3 DNA: TGTGCCACCAGCAGAGATAGGGGTGGGGATGGCTACACCTTC
CDR3 protein: CATSRDRGGDGYTF

J gene: TRBJ1-6
D gene: -
V gene: TRBV9
CDR3 DNA: TGTGCCAGCAGCGTAGGGAGGTCGGGGGGCCAGGACGGTTCACCCCTCCACTTT
CDR3 protein: CASSVGRSGGQDGSPLHF

J gene: TRBJ1-2
D gene: TRBD1
V gene: TRBV2
CDR3 DNA: TGTGCCAGCAGCGCCGGGACAGCCTATGGCTACACCTTC
CDR3 protein: CASSAGTAYGYTF

J gene: TRBJ2-7
D gene: TRBD2
V gene: TRBV19
CDR3 DNA: TGTGCCAGTAGTTTTAGCGGGAGGACTAGCTACGAGCAGTACTTC
CDR3 protein: CASSFSGRTSYEQYF

J gene: TRBJ2-7
D gene: -
V gene: TRBV12-3/TRBV12-4
CDR3 DNA: TGTGCCAGCAGTTTAGTCCAGGGGAACGAGCAGTACTTC
CDR3 protein: CASSLVQGNEQYF

J gene: TRBJ1-3
D gene: -
V gene: TRBV2
CDR3 DNA: TGTGCCAGCAGTGACAGTTTCTCTGGAAACACCATATATTTT
CDR3 protein: CASSDSFSGNTIYF

J gene: TRBJ2-1
D gene: -
V gene: TRBV7-7
CDR3 DNA: TGTGCTAGCAGCTTGACGGGAGTGAGTATCCATGAGCAGTTCTTC
CDR3 protein: CASSLTGVSIHEQFF

J gene: TRBJ2-5
D gene: TRBD1
V gene: TRBV11-2
CDR3 DNA: TGTGCCAGCAGCTTTTGGAGAGACAGGGGACAGGGAGAGACCCAGTACTTC
CDR3 protein: CASSFWRDRGQGETQYF

J gene: TRBJ2-7
D gene: TRBD2
V gene: TRBV28
CDR3 DNA: TGTGCCTCCCAGAGGGGCGGGAGGACTTACGAGCAGTACTTC
CDR3 protein: CASQRGGRTYEQYF

J gene: TRBJ1-6
D gene: -
V gene: TRBV12-3/TRBV12-4
CDR3 DNA: TGTGCCAGCAGGGGTGGGGCCAATTCACCCCTCCACTTT
CDR3 protein: CASRGGANSPLHF

J gene: TRBJ2-1
D gene: TRBD2
V gene: TRBV5-1
CDR3 DNA: TGCGCCAGCAGCCTCAGGCTAGCGGGAGTTAATGAGCAGTTCTTC
CDR3 protein: CASSLRLAGVNEQFF

J gene: TRBJ2-5
D gene: -
V gene: TRBV30
CDR3 DNA: TGTGCCTGGAGTGAACAGCAAGAGACCCAGTACTTC
CDR3 protein: CAWSEQQETQYF

J gene: TRBJ2-5
D gene: TRBD1
V gene: TRBV10-3
CDR3 DNA: TGTGCCATCAGTGAAGCGACCGGGACAGGGGAAGAGACCCAGTACTTC
CDR3 protein: CAISEATGTGEETQYF

J gene: TRBJ2-3
D gene: -
V gene: TRBV11-3
CDR3 DNA: TGTGCCAGCAGCTTAGGGGAGTCCACAGATACGCAGTATTTT
CDR3 protein: CASSLGESTDTQYF

J gene: TRBJ2-7
D gene: -
V gene: TRBV7-2
CDR3 DNA: TGTGCCAGCAGCTTAGTAGGAGGGAGGTCGGGCTACGAGCAGTACTTC
CDR3 protein: CASSLVGGRSGYEQYF

J gene: TRBJ2-3
D gene: TRBD2
V gene: TRBV10-3
CDR3 DNA: TGTGCCATCAGTCCGACTAGCGGGAGCACAGATACGCAGTATTTT
CDR3 protein: CAISPTSGSTDTQYF

J gene: TRBJ2-3
D gene: TRBD2
V gene: TRBV7-3
CDR3 DNA: TGTGCCAGCAGCTCCATGGGGCTAGCGGGAACCACAGATACGCAGTATTTT
CDR3 protein: CASSSMGLAGTTDTQYF

J gene: TRBJ1-1
D gene: TRBD1
V gene: TRBV6-5
CDR3 DNA: TGTGCCAGCAGGCCAACAGGGGGCGGTGGCACTGAAGCTTTCTTT
CDR3 protein: CASRPTGGGGTEAFF

J gene: TRBJ2-3
D gene: TRBD2
V gene: TRBV6-1
CDR3 DNA: TGTGCCAGCAGTGTTGTTGATAGCGGGAGTTTTGAAGATACGCAGTATTTT
CDR3 protein: CASSVVDSGSFEDTQYF

J gene: TRBJ2-2
D gene: TRBD2
V gene: TRBV9
CDR3 DNA: TGTGCCAGCAGCGTGACTAGCGGGAGTCCTATAGCCGGGGAGCTGTTTTTT
CDR3 protein: CASSVTSGSPIAGELFF

J gene: TRBJ1-2
D gene: -
V gene: TRBV19
CDR3 DNA: TGTGCCAGTAGGATGGGGGGAAGCTATGGCTACACCTTC
CDR3 protein: CASRMGGSYGYTF

J gene: TRBJ1-4
D gene: -
V gene: TRBV11-2
CDR3 DNA: TGTGCCAGCAGCTTGGTTCTCTTAAGGCGGAGGACTAATGAAAAACTGTTTTTT
CDR3 protein: CASSLVLLRRRTNEKLFF

J gene: TRBJ2-1
D gene: TRBD1
V gene: TRBV30
CDR3 DNA: TGTGCCTGGAGTGGGGACAGGTACAATGAGCAGTTCTTC
CDR3 protein: CAWSGDRYNEQFF

J gene: TRBJ1-2
D gene: -
V gene: TRBV6-5
CDR3 DNA: TGTGCCAGCACCCCTCGGGGATTTTCCGGCTATGGCTACACCTTC
CDR3 protein: CASTPRGFSGYGYTF

J gene: TRBJ1-1
D gene: -
V gene: TRBV7-9
CDR3 DNA: TGTGCCAGCAGCCAGGATCGGGAAGGGGAAGCTTTCTTT
CDR3 protein: CASSQDREGEAFF

J gene: TRBJ2-7
D gene: -
V gene: TRBV21-1
CDR3 DNA: TGTGCCAGCAATCCCCCCCCGGCAGGGTACTACGAGCAGTACTTC
CDR3 protein: CASNPPPAGYYEQYF

J gene: TRBJ1-2
D gene: TRBD1
V gene: TRBV5-5
CDR3 DNA: TGTGCCAGCAGAGGGGGCCCTAACTATGGCTACACCTTC
CDR3 protein: CASRGGPNYGYTF

J gene: TRBJ1-1
D gene: TRBD1
V gene: TRBV28
CDR3 DNA: TGTGCCAGCAGTCCGCGGACAGGGAAGAACACTGAAGCTTTCTTT
CDR3 protein: CASSPRTGKNTEAFF